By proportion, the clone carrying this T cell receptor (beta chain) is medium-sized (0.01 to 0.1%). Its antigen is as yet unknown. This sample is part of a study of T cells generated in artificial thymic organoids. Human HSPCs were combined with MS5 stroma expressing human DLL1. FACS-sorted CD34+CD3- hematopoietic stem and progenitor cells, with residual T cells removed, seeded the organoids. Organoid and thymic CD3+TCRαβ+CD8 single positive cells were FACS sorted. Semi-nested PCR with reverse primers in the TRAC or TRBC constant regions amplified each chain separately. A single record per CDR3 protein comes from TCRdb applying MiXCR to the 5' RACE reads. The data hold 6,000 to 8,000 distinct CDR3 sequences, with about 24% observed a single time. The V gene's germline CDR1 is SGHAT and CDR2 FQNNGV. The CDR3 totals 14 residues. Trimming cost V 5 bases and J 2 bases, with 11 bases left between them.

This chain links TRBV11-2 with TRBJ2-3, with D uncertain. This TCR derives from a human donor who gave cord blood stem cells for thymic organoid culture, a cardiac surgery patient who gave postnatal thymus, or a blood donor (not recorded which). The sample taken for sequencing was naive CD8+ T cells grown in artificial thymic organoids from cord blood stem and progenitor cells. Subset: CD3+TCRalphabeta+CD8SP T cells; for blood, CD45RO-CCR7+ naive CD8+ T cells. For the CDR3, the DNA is TGTGCCAGCAGCGAGGAGCAAGCCACAGATACGCAGTATTTT. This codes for CASSEEQATDTQYF.